Following are 14 T cell receptor beta chains from one sample sequenced in a study of human T cells and chemical hapten exposure (dated by TCRdb to about 2021). The label giving this sample's time point can be read as: pre-sensitization, week 0. In the paper's terms, the treatment or condition label means: therapeutic diphenylcyclopropenone sensitization with weekly scalp DPC. Library preparation was by RACE. TCRdb shows the sequencer as NextSeq 500. TCRdb took the public reads, trimmed them with fastp at Q25, ran MiXCR for clone calling and kept in-frame beta chains. When rows share a CDR3 protein, they turn into one entry using the most common DNA and genes. This sample comprises 300,000 to 450,000 distinct CDR3 sequences, over 5% of them detected only once. Approximately 8.2% of the sample belongs to the ten largest clones. Sample: whole blood, taken in connection with sensitization to the hapten diphenylcyclopropenone (DPC). The source is a woman in her late teens or twenties with alopecia areata. Some clones in this sample may be carry-over from other donors' samples.

This clonotype was recorded at least ten times. This chain connects TRBV7-2 to TRBJ1-2; tentative D call: TRBD1 (6 bases). The CDR3 loop spans 14 amino acids. CDR1 and CDR2 (germline): SGHTA, FQGNSA. Trimming shortened V by 1 base and J by 8 bases, and 14 bases separated the two germline ends. The CDR3 DNA is TGTGCCAGCAGCTTAGACCAGGCAGGGGCCGGCTACACCTTC. This sequence encodes CASSLDQAGAGYTF.

This clonotype was seen only a few times. The V call is TRBV6-2 or TRBV6-3, the J call TRBJ1-5, with D possibly being TRBD1 (5 bases). The CDR3 is 13 residues long. V lost 2 bases and J 7 bases, leaving 9 bases between the germline ends. Germline V CDR1 and CDR2: MNHEY, SVGEGT. CDR3 in amino acids: CASSYQGEQPQHF. The CDR3 nucleotides are TGTGCCAGCAGTTACCAGGGCGAACAGCCCCAGCATTTT.

The chain combines TRBV28 with TRBJ1-5, with a weak D call TRBD1 (5 bases). The CDR3 length is 16 residues. V lost 2 bases and J lost 2, with 13 bases in between. Germline CDR1 is MDHEN and CDR2 is SYDVKM. The CDR3 is CASSLRRAKGNQPQHF. CDR3 DNA: TGTGCCAGCAGTTTACGCAGGGCGAAAGGCAATCAGCCCCAGCATTTT.

The DNA of the CDR3 is TGTGCCAGCAGCTTAAAGGCAAATAATTCACCCCTCCACTTT. Its protein product is CASSLKANNSPLHF. This chain joins TRBV7-9 and TRBJ1-6; no clear D. CDR1 SEHNR and CDR2 FQNEAQ come from the germline V gene (reference sequence). The CDR3 spans 14 residues. V lost 2 bases to trimming and J lost 5 bases, with 7 bases between them.

This clonotype was counted between two and nine times. The chain employs TRBV10-3 and TRBJ2-3; D is unresolved. The V and J ends lost 0 bases and 1 base respectively, with 8 bases between them. The CDR3 contains 15 residues. Germline-derived CDR1 and CDR2 are ENHRY and SYGVKD. The CDR3 is CAISESGFGTDTQYF. The DNA for the CDR3 is TGTGCCATCAGTGAGTCAGGGTTTGGCACAGATACGCAGTATTTT.

A word on this clonotype: Given a much more abundant clone one base away, this may be a read error. The chain carries TRBV10-3 and TRBJ2-3; 8 bases are a match to TRBD1. This CDR3 comprises 16 residues. Per the germline V gene, CDR1 is ENHRY and CDR2 is SYGVKD. The CDR3 loop is CAISESQGAGTDSQYF. For the CDR3, the DNA is TGTGCCATCAGTGAGTCGCAGGGGGCTGGGACAGATTCGCAGTATTTT.

V usage is TRBV6-5 and J usage is TRBJ1-2; 8 bases match TRBD1. The germline CDR1 and CDR2 sequences are MNHEY and SVGAGI. CDR3 length equals 13 residues. Trimming removed 8 bases from V and 6 bases from J; junction bases left unmatched: 8. CDR3 bases: TGTGCCAGCCGTCGACAGGGGCTTGATGGCTACACCTTC. Translation: CASRRQGLDGYTF.

The sample holds many counts of this clonotype. V and J are TRBV14 and TRBJ2-2; the D call may be TRBD1 or TRBD2 (5 bases each). Per germline, CDR1 SGHDN and CDR2 FVKESK. V dropped 4 bases and J dropped 5 bases, with 17 bases sitting between them. This CDR3 is 16 amino acids long. The CDR3 is CASSRTGTWWTGELFF. CDR3 DNA: TGTGCCAGCAGCCGCACGGGGACCTGGTGGACCGGGGAGCTGTTTTTT.

In its sample, this clonotype was seen a few times. The V and J genes are TRBV6-2 or TRBV6-3 and TRBJ2-2; D not certain. V lost 4 bases to trimming and J lost 6 bases, with 6 bases between them. This CDR3 is 12 amino acids long. From germline, CDR1 is MNHEY and CDR2 SVGEGT. CDR3 nucleotide sequence: TGTGCCAGCAGTTCCAGCCCCGGGGAGCTGTTTTTT. Its translation: CASSSSPGELFF.

This clonotype was seen repeatedly, ten times or more. This CDR3 reads CASSSHRPDQPQHF. CDR3 in DNA: TGTGCCAGCAGTTCACACCGCCCCGATCAGCCCCAGCATTTT. The V gene is TRBV6-5, the J gene TRBJ1-5; D remains unclear. CDR1 and CDR2 from the germline V gene are MNHEY and SVGAGI. The V end lost 4 bases, the J end lost 5 bases, and 12 bases lay between the germline ends. The CDR3 sequence is 14 residues long.

This clonotype was recorded at least ten times. The chain carries TRBV12-3 or TRBV12-4 and TRBJ2-3; no clear D. The CDR3 sequence is 14 residues long. Trimming removed 0 bases from V and 4 bases from J, with 8 bases in between. The CDR3 reads CASSLAPRSDTQYF. The CDR3 region has the DNA TGTGCCAGCAGTTTAGCGCCTCGGTCAGATACGCAGTATTTT.

This clonotype has a count of ten or more. The V and J genes are TRBV7-9 and TRBJ1-4; D remains unclear. Trimming pared 5 bases from V and 8 bases from J, leaving 9 bases between. The CDR3 spans 12 residues. The germline V gene encodes CDR1 SEHNR and CDR2 FQNEAQ (reference sequence). CDR3 loop: CASSPVMEKLFF. The CDR3 DNA sequence: TGTGCCAGCAGCCCCGTCATGGAAAAACTGTTTTTT. The full variable domain, its missing parts supplied by reference TRBV7-9 and TRBJ1-4, is DTGVSQNPRHKITKRGQNVTFRCDPISEHNRLYWYRQTLGQGPEFLTYFQNEAQLEKSRLLSDRFSAERPKGSFSTLEIQRTEQGDSAMYLCASSPVMEKLFFGSGTQLSVL.

This chain uses TRBV5-1 with TRBJ2-1, with 8 bases fitting TRBD2. CDR3 size: 14 residues. The germline V gene encodes CDR1 SGHRS and CDR2 YFSETQ. Unmatched junction bases numbered 10, after V lost 6 bases and J lost 8 bases. The DNA of the CDR3 is TGCGCCAGCAATAATGAGCGGGGGAGGGATGAGCAGTTCTTC. Translation gives CASNNERGRDEQFF.

Ten or more counts support this clonotype. The CDR3 bases are TGTGCCAGCAGCCAAGTAGGTTACGAGCAGTACTTC. Protein sequence: CASSQVGYEQYF. The V call is TRBV3-1, the J call TRBJ2-7; D remains ambiguous. In germline, CDR1 is LGHDT, CDR2 YNNKEL (reference sequence). The CDR3 consists of 12 residues. Trimming left V 1 base short and J 4 bases short, with 5 bases between.